The clone carrying this TCR beta chain was detected ten times or more. Its antigen is not identified. The sample originates from a study of blood T cells in healthy people across ages. A second PCR, run for about 7 to 11 cycles, used a sample-barcoded 5' primer plus a J-beta primer mix. In TCRdb, the 5' RACE reads were re-called with MiXCR into one record per CDR3 protein. The table shows about 930,000 distinct CDR3 sequences, with about 27% occurring only once. CDR1 MNHEY and CDR2 SVGAGI come from the germline V gene. The CDR3 is made up of 15 amino acids. The ends lost 2 bases at V and 3 bases at J; junction bases unmatched: 5. Study-wide results and caveats: Lack of knowledge of donor CMV status possibly confounded expanded clonotype changes. TCR beta diversity correlated strongly with naive T cell percentage.

These data were also reused for a study on T cells of mothers and their children.

V usage is TRBV6-5 and J usage is TRBJ1-2, with 8 bases aligning to TRBD1. The sequencing sample was made of blood. The sequence was obtained from a woman aged 40-49 years in good health. The CDR3 spells CASSYGQGTYYGYTF. DNA for the CDR3: TGTGCCAGCAGTTACGGACAGGGAACCTACTATGGCTACACCTTC.